What follows are 27 T cell receptor beta chains derived from one specimen sequenced in a study of OX40 agonist ivuxolimab in advanced cancers. Assay used: immunoSEQ multiplex PCR; TCRdb lists only in-frame clones, some missing. Among under 20,000 clones, roughly four fifths were seen once, and the ten largest hold just over 3%. The sample here was CD4+ or CD8+ T cells sorted from blood, taken in a trial of the OX40 agonist ivuxolimab. The origin of the receptors is an adult with an advanced solid tumor such as melanoma, head and neck, liver or kidney cancer.

The rearrangement joins TRBV7-3 to TRBJ2-2, with D perhaps matching TRBD2 (5 bases). Trimming shortened V by 3 bases and J by 4 bases, and 12 bases separated the two germline ends. The germline CDR1 and CDR2 sequences are SGHTA and FQGTGA. The CDR3 extends over 15 amino acids. The CDR3, as DNA: TGTGCCAGCAGCTTTTTTGGGAGTGGCACCGGGGAGCTGTTTTTT. Protein sequence: CASSFFGSGTGELFF.

The CDR3 is CASKQPSGGREQFF. CDR3 bases: TGTGCCAGTAAGCAACCTAGCGGGGGACGCGAGCAGTTCTTC. The chain carries TRBV19 and TRBJ2-1; TRBD2 matches at 10 bases. The V segment lost 7 bases and the J segment 10 bases; nucleotides outside the gene matches: 10. CDR3 length: 14 amino acids. Germline lookup yields CDR1 LNHDA and CDR2 SQIVND (reference sequence).

This clone came up once. V gene TRBV7-9 combines with J gene TRBJ1-4; perhaps TRBD1 as D (5 bases). V lost 7 bases to trimming and J lost 5 bases, with 20 bases between them. There are 16 residues in the CDR3. Germline-derived CDR1 and CDR2 are SEHNR and FQNEAQ (reference sequence). This chain's CDR3 is CASNDRDFQENEKLFF. CDR3 DNA: TGTGCCAGCAACGACCGGGACTTTCAAGAGAATGAAAAACTGTTTTTT.

The chain combines TRBV19 with TRBJ2-1, with 9 bases aligning to TRBD2. V lost 5 bases to trimming and J lost 2 bases; unmatched junction nucleotides: 13. Germline values: CDR1 LNHDA, CDR2 SQIVND (reference sequence). The length of the CDR3 is 18 residues. CDR3 sequence reads: CASSVLLAGQSTYNEQFF. The CDR3 DNA reads TGTGCCAGTAGTGTCCTACTAGCGGGCCAGAGTACCTACAATGAGCAGTTCTTC.

The chain is built from TRBV28 and TRBJ1-2; 7 nucleotides agree with TRBD1. The junction had 6 bases not matched to a gene; V was cut back by 6 bases and J by 2 bases. This CDR3 contains 14 residues. From germline, CDR1 is MDHEN and CDR2 SYDVKM. CDR3 DNA sequence: TGTGCCAGCAGGTCCGGGACAGTCAACTATGGCTACACCTTC. Encoded protein: CASRSGTVNYGYTF.

The gene calls are TRBV25-1 and TRBJ2-3; 8 bases align to TRBD2. The J segment lost 8 bases and the V segment lost 4 bases, leaving 14 bases of the junction unmatched. This CDR3 spans 16 amino acids. CDR1 MGHDK and CDR2 SYGVNS come from the germline V gene. The DNA of the CDR3 is TGTGCCAGCAGTGGTCTGACCCCCCCCCGGGGGGGTACGCAGTATTTT. It specifies CASSGLTPPRGGTQYF.

V usage is TRBV11-3 and J usage is TRBJ2-1, with 7 bases matching TRBD2. J lost 4 bases, V lost 1 base, and 1 base had no gene match. Germline V gene lookup returns CDR1 SGHNT and CDR2 YENEEA. This CDR3 comprises 14 residues. The CDR3 loop is CASSLAGGYNEQFF. The DNA for the CDR3 is TGTGCCAGCAGCTTAGCGGGAGGTTACAATGAGCAGTTCTTC.

V usage is TRBV7-9 and J usage is TRBJ2-5, with TRBD2 matching 10 bases. CDR3 size: 16 residues. The V gene end was trimmed by 2 bases and the J gene end by 5 bases; junction bases not matched to a gene: 8. CDR1 SEHNR and CDR2 FQNEAQ come from the germline V gene (reference sequence). CDR3 coding DNA: TGTGCCAGCAGCTTAACAGCGGGAGGGCCGAGGGAGACCCAGTACTTC. Translation gives CASSLTAGGPRETQYF.

The chain carries TRBV28 and TRBJ2-7; 12 bases agree with TRBD2. The germline gives CDR1 MDHEN, CDR2 SYDVKM. This CDR3 is built from 15 residues. The V gene end was trimmed by 6 bases and the J gene end by 2 bases; junction bases not matched to a gene: 5. The CDR3 region is CASRKTSGSPYEQYF. In DNA form, the CDR3 reads TGTGCCAGCAGAAAGACTAGCGGGAGCCCCTACGAGCAGTACTTC.

The V and J genes are TRBV5-1 and TRBJ2-1; 10 bases are a match to TRBD2. This CDR3 is built from 17 residues. The V gene's germline CDR1 is SGHRS and CDR2 YFSETQ. Losses at the gene ends were 3 bases for V and 1 base for J; bases not matched to a gene: 7. The CDR3 bases are TGCGCCAGCAGCTCCACTCCGACTAGCGGGTCCTACAATGAGCAGTTCTTC. Translation: CASSSTPTSGSYNEQFF. The whole variable domain, filled in from reference TRBV5-1 and TRBJ2-1, reads KAGVTQTPRYLIKTRGQQVTLSCSPISGHRSVSWYQQTPGQGLQFLFEYFSETQRNKGNFPGRFSGRQFSNSRSEMNVSTLELGDSALYLCASSSTPTSGSYNEQFFGPGTRLTVL.

V gene TRBV10-3 combines with J gene TRBJ1-4, with unresolved D. V lost 2 bases, J lost 0 bases, and 7 bases lay in between. The CDR3 is made up of 15 amino acids. Germline V gives CDR1 ENHRY, CDR2 SYGVKD. This CDR3 reads CAISEREATNEKLFF. The CDR3 DNA is TGTGCCATCAGTGAGCGAGAAGCAACTAATGAAAAACTGTTTTTT.

This rearrangement joins TRBV4-2 to TRBJ2-3, with 7 bases that match TRBD2. The germline CDR1 and CDR2 sequences are LGHNA and YNFKEQ. V shed 1 base, J shed 2 bases, and the junction held 9 bases outside the gene matches. The CDR3 is 17 amino acids. The DNA of the CDR3 is TGTGCCAGCAGCCAAGTACGGCTAGCGGATAACACAGATACGCAGTATTTT. Amino acids: CASSQVRLADNTDTQYF.

The chain recombines TRBV14 with TRBJ2-2; unclear D gene. Trimming stripped 5 bases from V and 2 bases from J, with 9 bases between. The CDR3 covers 14 residues. Germline CDR1 is SGHDN and CDR2 is FVKESK. CDR3 amino acids: CASSSFLNTGELFF. The CDR3 DNA is TGTGCCAGCAGCTCCTTCTTAAACACCGGGGAGCTGTTTTTT. The full variable domain, rest sourced from reference TRBV14 and TRBJ2-2, is EAGVTQFPSHSVIEKGQTVTLRCDPISGHDNLYWYRRVMGKEIKFLLHFVKESKQDESGMPNNRFLAERTGGTYSTLKVQPAELEDSGVYFCASSSFLNTGELFFGEGSRLTVL.

The CDR3 DNA follows: TGTGCCAGCACCGAAGGGTCCTCGGGCAATCAGCCCCAGCATTTT. Its protein is CASTEGSSGNQPQHF. J is TRBJ1-5 and V is TRBV4-2, with D unclear. Germline CDR1 and CDR2: LGHNA and YNFKEQ. The CDR3 loop spans 15 amino acids. V gave up 7 bases and J gave up 2 bases, with 15 bases separating them.

This clone was seen just once. The chain combines TRBV29-1 with TRBJ1-1; D perhaps matches TRBD1 (6 bases). CDR1 and CDR2 (germline): SQVTM, ANQGSEA. The length of the CDR3 is 15 residues. The CDR3 loop is CSADRDTGVGSEAFF. CDR3 DNA sequence: TGCAGTGCCGACCGGGACACCGGTGTCGGTAGTGAAGCTTTCTTT.

The rearrangement uses TRBV21-1 and TRBJ1-4; no check of the table's D call, TRBD1, against the DNA was made. TRBV21-1 is a pseudogene. The CDR3 spans 15 residues. The CDR3 sequence: CASSRGTRTNEKLFF. The CDR3 DNA reads TGTGCCAGCAGCAGAGGGACAAGGACTAATGAAAAACTGTTTTTT.

The genes are TRBV2 and TRBJ2-1; TRBD1 or TRBD2 may be the D gene (5 bases each). Trimming removed 9 bases at V and 3 bases at J, with 15 bases between. This CDR3 is built from 14 residues. The germline gives CDR1 SNHLY, CDR2 FYNNEI. CDR3 amino acids: CASSEGPSYNEQFF. As DNA, the CDR3 is TGTGCCAGTAGCGAGGGACCCAGCTACAATGAGCAGTTCTTC.

J is TRBJ2-5 and V is TRBV11-3; 9 nucleotides line up with TRBD1. The CDR3 is 16 residues long. V lost 5 bases to trimming and J lost 5 bases; unmatched junction nucleotides: 12. Germline CDR1 is SGHNT and CDR2 is YENEEA. The CDR3 sequence is CASSQGQGGLVETQYF. DNA for the CDR3: TGTGCCAGCAGCCAGGGACAGGGTGGTCTCGTCGAGACCCAGTACTTC.

The chain employs TRBV18 and TRBJ2-5; 14 positions agree with TRBD2. The junction had 8 bases not matched to a gene; V was cut back by 7 bases and J by 1 base. The CDR3 sequence is 17 residues long. Germline-derived CDR1 and CDR2 are KGHSH and LQKENI. The CDR3, as DNA: TGTGCCAGCTTAGCCGGGACTAGCGGGGGACTCCAAGAGACCCAGTACTTC. The encoded protein is CASLAGTSGGLQETQYF.

The chain couples TRBV5-1 to TRBJ2-1; either TRBD1 or TRBD2 may supply D (5 bases each). Germline V gene lookup returns CDR1 SGHRS and CDR2 YFSETQ. This CDR3 has 20 amino acids. Trimming pared 2 bases from V and 0 bases from J, leaving 24 bases between. In nucleotides, the CDR3 is TGCGCCAGCAGCTTTAATCCTAGATTTGAGGGACGGAGCTCCTACAATGAGCAGTTCTTC. Its translation: CASSFNPRFEGRSSYNEQFF.

The gene calls are TRBV5-1 and TRBJ2-1, with 11 nucleotides matching TRBD2. The ends lost 2 bases at V and 4 bases at J; junction bases unmatched: 8. Germline CDR1 and CDR2: SGHRS and YFSETQ. The CDR3 runs to 17 residues. The CDR3 DNA reads TGCGCCAGCAGCTTAGGAACTAGCGGGAGCCTGTACAATGAGCAGTTCTTC. Translating it yields CASSLGTSGSLYNEQFF.

The V gene is TRBV18, the J gene TRBJ2-5; 9 bases align to TRBD1. V was clipped by 1 base and J by 2 bases; unmatched bases: 2. CDR1 is KGHSH, CDR2 LQKENI, per germline. The length of the CDR3 is 15 residues. For the CDR3, the DNA is TGTGCCAGCTCACCACGACAGGGGGTACAAGAGACCCAGTACTTC. Its protein product is CASSPRQGVQETQYF.

This chain joins TRBV25-1 and TRBJ2-4; TRBD2 aligns across 11 bases. The V gene end was trimmed by 1 base and the J gene end by 15 bases; junction bases not matched to a gene: 8. The CDR3 runs to 14 residues. The germline V gene has CDR1 MGHDK and CDR2 SYGVNS. In DNA form, the CDR3 reads TGTGCCAGCAGTGAATTTATAGCGGGGGGGCACCTGTACTTC. Protein: CASSEFIAGGHLYF.

The chain joins TRBV5-8 to TRBJ2-7, with 8 bases matching TRBD1. Unmatched junction bases numbered 6, after V lost 4 bases and J lost 3 bases. Germline assignment: CDR1 SGHTS and CDR2 YDEGEE. CDR3 length: 14 residues. The CDR3 here is CASSTGQAHYEQYF. CDR3 DNA: TGTGCCAGCAGCACGGGACAGGCCCACTACGAGCAGTACTTC.

This clone was counted between two and nine times. The J gene is TRBJ1-2, the V gene TRBV5-4; D possibly corresponds to TRBD1 (6 bases). CDR1 is SGHNT, CDR2 YYREEE, per germline (reference sequence). The CDR3 is 14 amino acids. V lost 0 bases to trimming and J lost 8 bases, with 14 bases between them. The CDR3 region has the DNA TGTGCCAGCAGCTTGGCCGGACAGCCCTGGGGCTACACCTTC. Its translation is CASSLAGQPWGYTF.

This rearrangement joins TRBV18 to TRBJ2-1; D uncertain. The CDR3 covers 12 residues. V was cut by 0 bases and J by 8 bases, with 5 bases left in between. CDR1 and CDR2 (germline): KGHSH, LQKENI. As DNA, the CDR3 is TGTGCCAGCTCACCACCGGGATATGAGCAGTTCTTC. It is translated as CASSPPGYEQFF.

A few counts support this clone. The V gene is TRBV29-1, the J gene TRBJ2-1, with 11 bases that match TRBD2. V was pared by 8 bases and J by 2 bases, with 5 bases of the junction left unmatched. Per the germline V gene, CDR1 is SQVTM and CDR2 is ANQGSEA. This CDR3 region has 14 residues. CDR3 DNA sequence: TGCAGCTTCTTAGCGGGAGGGCCCTACAATGAGCAGTTCTTC. Translating gives CSFLAGGPYNEQFF.